This TCR beta chain stems from a study of shared clonotypes between healthy human individuals. In the study overall: The plates for each donor numbered three CD4 naive, three CD4 memory, two CD8 naive and one CD8 memory. Whole-study results and caveats: Naive CD4 clonotypes were shared across a handful of donors at about 5.2%. Rarefaction analysis demonstrated incomplete sorted-subset sequencing notwithstanding large depth. Naive subsets usually exceeded memory subsets in estimated richness.

Method: immunoSEQ multiplex PCR; TCRdb's copy keeps in-frame clones and lacks some. The sample has about a million clones, roughly 80% seen once. This CDR3 has 15 amino acids. Germline assignment: CDR1 SGHNT and CDR2 YYREEE (reference sequence). Trimming left V 4 bases short and J 6 bases short, with 20 bases between. Of note for this clone: The target antigen is unknown.

Sequencing input: memory CD4+ T cells from PBMCs. Subset reported: CD45RA-negative fraction. The J gene is TRBJ2-7, the V gene TRBV5-4, with D possibly being TRBD2 (6 bases). This clonotype was sampled from a man aged 18 to 30 in good health. Some clones in this sample may be carry-over from other donors' samples. The CDR3 nucleotides are TGTGCCAGCAGCCACGCGCGGGAAACTCCGGGCGAGCAGTACTTC. Protein sequence: CASSHARETPGEQYF.